The T cell receptor (beta chain) under discussion was sequenced for a study of blood T cell repertoires in COVID-19. Across the study: Collection of acute and convalescent COVID-19 samples took place in the United States, Italy and Spain. The analysed material was cDNA or gDNA that came from T cells, B-cell-depleted T cells, or PBMCs.

As originally analysed: Nucleated cell number was recorded as an estimate derived from reference gene primer amplification. Generated by immunoSEQ multiplex PCR, the TCRdb table keeps only in-frame clones and is missing some. Clonal size and the V and J genes are those of that table, whereas D and trimming came from the DNA. In the table there are about 370,000 clones, 80% to 90% of which are singletons. The Seattle patients, enrolled during active infection, were followed longitudinally. The CDR3 length is 14 residues. V gave up 4 bases and J gave up 7 bases; unmatched junction bases: 6. Germline V lookup: CDR1 KGHDR, CDR2 SFDVKD.

This clonotype was sampled from a woman younger than 45 with COVID-19, enrolled during active disease. V gene TRBV24-1 combines with J gene TRBJ1-2; 9 bases align to TRBD1. The specimen sequenced was peripheral blood. The CDR3 region has the DNA TGTGCCACCAGTGACCCGACGACAGGGGGTGGCTACACCTTC. Its protein is CATSDPTTGGGYTF.